The 19 T cell receptor beta chains below all came from one sample that was sequenced in a study of T-cell reconstitution after alpha-beta-depleted transplantation in children. Unique molecular identifiers featured in how the TCRbeta library was prepared. One entry per CDR3 protein, called by TCRdb with MiXCR from the PCR reads. The data show about 870,000 distinct CDR3 sequences, 15% to 20% seen once. The source was PBMCs, mostly from graft donor cells, collected 360 days after TCRalphabeta/CD19-depleted stem cell transplant. These receptors were taken from a male patient younger than 18 who had a stem cell transplant for acute lymphoblastic leukemia, so the T cells may come from the graft donor.

The chain carries TRBV5-1 and TRBJ2-7; the D gene is possibly TRBD1 (6 bases). V was clipped by 1 base and J by 3 bases, with 23 bases between them. CDR1 and CDR2 from the germline V gene are SGHRS and YFSETQ. This CDR3 spans 18 amino acids. This CDR3 is CASSLPRQGTRGNYEQYF. CDR3 DNA: TGCGCCAGCAGCTTGCCGCGGCAGGGGACCCGAGGAAACTACGAGCAGTACTTC.

V is TRBV20-1 and J is TRBJ2-2, with unresolved D. The CDR3 runs to 12 residues. Germline CDR1 DFQATT, CDR2 SNEGSKA (reference sequence). Trimming took 1 base from V and 6 from J, leaving 6 bases between them. CDR3: CSARVHPGELFF. The CDR3 DNA follows: TGCAGTGCTAGAGTTCACCCCGGGGAGCTGTTTTTT.

This clonotype was seen a handful of times. V is TRBV29-1 and J is TRBJ2-3; a possible D gene is TRBD2 (6 bases). This CDR3 is built from 13 residues. Between the trimmed V and J ends, which lost 7 bases and 5 bases, there was a span of 16 bases. CDR1 SQVTM and CDR2 ANQGSEA come from the germline V gene. CDR3: CSAVAGIRDTQYF. CDR3 nucleotide sequence: TGCAGCGCTGTTGCGGGAATTAGAGATACGCAGTATTTT.

A word on this clonotype: The junction differs from germline at one of its ends, possibly a read error. The chain carries TRBV3-1 and TRBJ2-1, with 13 positions matching TRBD2. The CDR3 extends over 19 amino acids. From germline, CDR1 is LGHDT and CDR2 YNNKEL (reference sequence). The CDR3, as DNA: TGTACCAGCAGCCCAAACACCAGAGGACTAGCGGGAGTACCCAATGAGCAGTTCTTC. Protein product: CTSSPNTRGLAGVPNEQFF.

There are a few counts of this clonotype. The V call is TRBV3-1, the J call TRBJ2-7, with 12 bases identical to TRBD2. The ends lost 4 bases at V and 3 bases at J; junction bases unmatched: 10. The CDR3 length is 17 residues. CDR1 and CDR2 (germline): LGHDT, YNNKEL (reference sequence). The CDR3 nucleotides are TGTGCCAGCAGCCCTCTACTAGCGGGAGGCAGAAACTACGAGCAGTACTTC. Translation: CASSPLLAGGRNYEQYF.

V usage is TRBV4-1 and J usage is TRBJ2-7, with a tentative D call TRBD2 (5 bases). CDR1 and CDR2 (germline): MGHRA, YSYEKL. The CDR3 consists of 15 residues. Trimming left V 1 base short and J 2 bases short, with 12 bases between. DNA of the CDR3: TGCGCCAGCAGCCAAGGTTTGGGAGAGACCTACGAGCAGTACTTC. It yields the protein CASSQGLGETYEQYF.

The genes are TRBV20-1 and TRBJ2-1; 9 nucleotides line up with TRBD2. CDR1 DFQATT and CDR2 SNEGSKA come from the germline V gene (reference sequence). V dropped 3 bases and J dropped 0; count of bases not matched to a gene: 3. The CDR3 totals 15 residues. CDR3 nucleotide sequence: TGCAGTGCTAGTTCTAGCGGGGTCTCCTACAATGAGCAGTTCTTC. Protein: CSASSSGVSYNEQFF.

On this clonotype itself: It is likely a read error, because the conserved phenylalanine at the end of the CDR3 is missing. The DNA is left out, because the CDR3 cannot be placed on it with certainty; the CDR3 is given as TCRdb lists it. The V gene is TRBV20-1, the J gene TRBJ2-7; the table's D gene call, TRBD2, was not cross checked with the DNA. The CDR3 numbers 11 amino acids, ends counted. Germline V gene lookup returns CDR1 DFQATT and CDR2 SNEGSKA (reference sequence). The CDR3 reads CSARGDREEVY.

The CDR3 DNA is TGTGCGTCACTGATAGCGGCACAAGAGACCCAGTACTTC. It specifies CASLIAAQETQYF. The chain uses TRBV7-9 and TRBJ2-5; a weak D match, TRBD2 (6 bases). The CDR3 loop spans 13 amino acids. The germline gives CDR1 SEHNR, CDR2 FQNEAQ (reference sequence).

This sequence joins TRBV5-6 and TRBJ1-2, with TRBD1 matching 9 bases. V shed 3 bases, J shed 4 bases, and the junction held 7 bases outside the gene matches. Germline CDR1 is SGHDT and CDR2 is YYEEEE. This CDR3 is 15 amino acids long. The DNA for the CDR3 is TGTGCCAGCAGCTCGGACAGGGGACGCGGCTATGGCTACACCTTC. Translation gives CASSSDRGRGYGYTF.

This clonotype was counted between two and nine times. The CDR3 DNA reads TGTGCCAGCAGTGAATATGGTGCGGGCAACTCCTACGAGCAGTACTTC. Its protein product is CASSEYGAGNSYEQYF. This rearrangement joins TRBV25-1 to TRBJ2-7; tentatively, D is TRBD2 (5 bases). From germline, CDR1 is MGHDK and CDR2 SYGVNS. V was trimmed by 0 bases and J by 0 bases, leaving 12 bases between them. The CDR3 runs 16 residues.

The V call is TRBV12-3 or TRBV12-4, the J call TRBJ1-2; 7 bases are shared with TRBD1. Trimming at V came to 7 bases and at J to 2 bases, leaving 4 bases not matched to a gene. The CDR3 has 13 amino acids. DNA for the CDR3: TGTGCCAGCAACCAACAGGGGAACTATGGCTACACCTTC. Translated: CASNQQGNYGYTF.

This clonotype was seen a handful of times. The V gene is TRBV24-1, the J gene TRBJ2-6, with D perhaps TRBD1 or TRBD2 (6 bases each). The V gene lost 3 bases and the J gene lost 1 base, with 12 bases spanning the gap. The CDR3 spans 17 residues. Germline V gene data show CDR1 as KGHDR and CDR2 as SFDVKD. DNA for the CDR3: TGTGCCACCAGTGATAGGGGGGTCCATTCTGGGGCCAACGTCCTGACTTTC. Translation: CATSDRGVHSGANVLTF.

The chain couples TRBV2 to TRBJ2-2, with 12 bases matching TRBD2. V lost 5 bases and J lost 1; bases outside the gene matches: 8. The length of the CDR3 is 18 residues. Germline assignment: CDR1 SNHLY and CDR2 FYNNEI. This CDR3 is CASSWPLLAGGNTGELFF. The CDR3 coding sequence is TGTGCCAGCAGTTGGCCCCTACTAGCGGGAGGGAACACCGGGGAGCTGTTTTTT.

This clonotype has a handful of counts. This rearrangement joins TRBV5-1 to TRBJ2-3; no reliable D call. V was trimmed by 0 bases and J by 2 bases, leaving 13 bases between them. This CDR3 region has 16 residues. The germline CDR1 and CDR2 sequences are SGHRS and YFSETQ. The CDR3 nucleotides read TGCGCCAGCAGCTTGGGCCCCCACGGGTCCACAGATACGCAGTATTTT. Its translation is CASSLGPHGSTDTQYF.

This chain links TRBV6-2 or TRBV6-3 with TRBJ2-7; the match to TRBD2 covers 10 bases. This CDR3 comprises 12 residues. The germline V gene encodes CDR1 MNHEY and CDR2 SVGEGT. V was clipped by 5 bases and J by 6 bases; unmatched bases: 1. The CDR3 DNA follows: TGTGCCAGCAGTGGACTAGCGGCCGAGCAGTACTTC. It is translated as CASSGLAAEQYF.

The rearrangement joins TRBV5-8 to TRBJ2-5; D is perhaps TRBD1 or TRBD2 (6 bases each). Between the trimmed V and J ends, which lost 4 bases and 4 bases, there was a span of 23 bases. Germline loops: CDR1 SGHTS, CDR2 YDEGEE. The CDR3 sequence is 17 residues long. The CDR3 here is CASSAANGQRRGETQYF. CDR3 DNA: TGTGCCAGCAGCGCAGCGAACGGACAGAGGAGGGGAGAGACCCAGTACTTC.

The chain recombines TRBV7-2 with TRBJ2-3; weak D call: TRBD1 (6 bases). The V and J ends lost 0 bases and 9 bases respectively, with 19 bases between them. The CDR3 extends over 16 amino acids. Germline values: CDR1 SGHTA, CDR2 FQGNSA. DNA for the CDR3: TGTGCCAGCAGCTTAGCGAGTGGGACACCCCAAGGGACGCAGTATTTT. The encoded protein is CASSLASGTPQGTQYF.

This rearrangement joins TRBV14 to TRBJ2-1, with 8 bases that match TRBD1. Germline V lookup: CDR1 SGHDN, CDR2 FVKESK. The CDR3 is 15 residues long. V was clipped by 4 bases and J by 10 bases; unmatched bases: 12. CDR3 protein: CASSLVPSTGAEQFF. The CDR3 nucleotides read TGTGCCAGCAGCCTTGTCCCTTCGACAGGGGCCGAGCAGTTCTTC.